Described below is a single T cell receptor (beta chain) sequence and its context. The CDR3 is 13 amino acids. Germline loops: CDR1 SGHVS, CDR2 FQNEAQ. V lost 6 bases and J 5 bases, leaving 13 bases between the germline ends. Time point given: pre-sensitization, week 0. Treatment described: therapeutic diphenylcyclopropenone sensitization with weekly scalp DPC. The data belong to a study of human T cells and chemical hapten exposure. Via MiXCR, TCRdb re-called the RACE reads, giving one row per CDR3 protein. The sample carries 350,000 to 450,000 distinct CDR3 sequences, roughly 5% recorded once. The source of this sequence is a woman in her 50s with alopecia areata. Some clones in this sample may be carry-over from other donors' samples. Sequencing used whole blood, obtained in connection with sensitization to the hapten diphenylcyclopropenone (DPC). This sequence joins TRBV7-8 and TRBJ2-5; D is possibly TRBD1 or TRBD2 (6 bases each). As DNA, the CDR3 is TGTGCCAGCAGTTGGGGGGCCGCGGAGACCCAGTACTTC. It is translated as CASSWGAAETQYF.